The present T cell receptor beta chain was sequenced within a study of cytomegalovirus exposure and HLA in healthy donors. The protocol was immunoSEQ multiplex PCR, while the TCRdb copy is restricted to in-frame clones and leaves out a portion. The data hold more than 300,000 clones, with 86% observed a single time. V lost 3 bases to trimming and J lost 3 bases, with 12 bases between them. Germline V CDR1 and CDR2: MNHNS, SASEGT. The CDR3 length is 15 residues. A roughly 120-subject validation cohort, separate from the approximately 700-subject first cohort, supplied the donors. The clonotype comes from a woman aged 18 to 35 in good health and CMV-seronegative. The sequenced sample consisted of PBMCs. The rearrangement uses TRBV6-1 and TRBJ1-5; maybe TRBD1 (5 bases). CDR3 protein: CASSEGRGPNQPQHF. For the CDR3, the DNA is TGTGCCAGCAGTGAGGGAAGGGGCCCCAATCAGCCCCAGCATTTT.